These 12 T cell receptor beta chains were all obtained from the same sample, sequenced in a study of CD8+ T cells in alopecia areata. It was cDNA, reverse transcribed from extracted RNA, that served as the sequencing template. Data came from immunoSEQ multiplex PCR; TCRdb stores just in-frame clones and leaves some out. The repertoire holds 90,000 to 120,000 clones, with roughly 55% as singletons. Sequencing was done on a sample of NKG2D-low CD8+ T cells sorted from blood. These receptors originate from a human donor with alopecia areata.

For the CDR3, the DNA is TGTGCCAGAACGACTAGCGGCTACAATGAGCAGTTCTTC. Residues: CARTTSGYNEQFF. The V and J genes are TRBV2 and TRBJ2-1, with 9 bases lining up with TRBD2. From germline, CDR1 is SNHLY and CDR2 FYNNEI. J gave up 3 bases and V 9 bases, and 3 bases lay outside the gene matches. The CDR3 runs 13 residues.

The chain recombines TRBV4-1 with TRBJ1-1; TRBD1 is a possible D gene (5 bases). Germline values: CDR1 MGHRA, CDR2 YSYEKL. Trimming removed 1 base at V and 2 bases at J, with 11 bases between. CDR3 length: 15 amino acids. CDR3 protein: CASSQVFTGNTEAFF. The CDR3 region has the DNA TGCGCCAGCAGCCAAGTATTCACAGGTAACACTGAAGCTTTCTTT.

The J gene is TRBJ1-5, the V gene TRBV28; possible D gene TRBD1, 5 bases. V was pared by 4 bases and J by 5 bases, with 12 bases between. The CDR3 loop spans 14 amino acids. Germline loops: CDR1 MDHEN, CDR2 SYDVKM. CDR3 DNA sequence: TGTGCCAGCAGTTGGGGCCAGGAGGATCAGCCCCAGCATTTT. The encoded protein is CASSWGQEDQPQHF.

The chain couples TRBV14 to TRBJ2-1; no definite D call. Trimming removed 4 bases from V and 0 bases from J, with 10 bases in between. The CDR3 length is 15 residues. Germline CDR1 reads SGHDN; CDR2 reads FVKESK. The CDR3 loop is CASSPLAFSYNEQFF. CDR3 bases: TGTGCCAGCAGCCCTCTTGCGTTCTCCTACAATGAGCAGTTCTTC.

The CDR3 region is CASSQGWTGELFF. The CDR3 DNA reads TGTGCCAGCAGTCAGGGCTGGACCGGGGAGCTGTTTTTT. The chain has TRBV13 and TRBJ2-2, with D possibly matching TRBD1 (5 bases). The CDR3 covers 13 residues. Germline CDR1 is PRHDT and CDR2 is FYEKMQ (reference sequence). Trimming left V 6 bases short and J 5 bases short, with 10 bases between.

The V and J genes are TRBV6-1 and TRBJ2-2; weak D call: TRBD1 (5 bases). Germline V gene data show CDR1 as MNHNS and CDR2 as SASEGT. The V end lost 6 bases, the J end lost 6 bases, and 14 bases lay between the germline ends. There are 14 residues in the CDR3. The CDR3 region has the DNA TGTGCCAGCAGACCACAGGTTACAGCCGGGGAGCTGTTTTTT. Protein product: CASRPQVTAGELFF.

The CDR3 sequence: CASSPRRGLQPQHF. Written as DNA, the CDR3 is TGTGCCAGCAGCCCCCGCAGGGGTCTTCAGCCCCAGCATTTT. V usage is TRBV28 and J usage is TRBJ1-5, with D possibly TRBD1 on 6 matching bases. Germline CDR1 reads MDHEN; CDR2 reads SYDVKM. The CDR3 runs to 14 residues. Trimming removed 6 bases from V and 6 bases from J, with 15 bases in between.

A single count supports this clone. V and J are TRBV28 and TRBJ2-3; 8 bases map to TRBD2. Germline CDR1 and CDR2: MDHEN and SYDVKM. V shed 4 bases, J shed 4 bases, and the junction held 4 bases outside the gene matches. The CDR3 runs 14 residues. This chain's CDR3 is CASSSGTRADTQYF. In DNA, the CDR3 is TGTGCCAGCAGTTCCGGGACTAGAGCAGATACGCAGTATTTT.

The gene calls are TRBV7-9 and TRBJ2-1; D remains unclear. The germline V and J ends were trimmed by 5 bases and 9 bases, with 26 bases remaining between them. Germline CDR1 reads SEHNR; CDR2 reads FQNEAQ (reference sequence). This CDR3 has 17 residues. CDR3 amino acids: CASSRPEDPAAITEQFF. The CDR3 coding sequence is TGTGCCAGCAGCCGACCCGAGGACCCGGCTGCTATTACTGAGCAGTTCTTC.

This clone was recorded a few times. The chain carries TRBV19 and TRBJ1-1; possible D gene TRBD1, 5 bases. CDR3 length: 13 amino acids. Germline-derived CDR1 and CDR2 are LNHDA and SQIVND (reference sequence). V was trimmed by 3 bases and J by 7 bases, leaving 12 bases between them. The CDR3 spells CASSIQGLGEAFF. CDR3 nucleotides: TGTGCCAGTAGTATTCAGGGTCTTGGTGAAGCTTTCTTT.

V is TRBV9 and J is TRBJ1-5; no firm D call. The CDR3 runs 15 residues. Germline V gene data show CDR1 as SGDLS and CDR2 as YYNGEE. Trimming took off 0 bases at V and 4 bases at J, with 11 bases between the two ends. The CDR3 spells CASSVDGSPNQPQHF. CDR3 sequence (DNA): TGTGCCAGCAGCGTAGACGGTTCACCGAATCAGCCCCAGCATTTT.

The gene calls are TRBV27 and TRBJ2-7; D call uncertain. CDR1 and CDR2 (germline): MNHEY, SMNVEV (reference sequence). The CDR3 loop spans 11 amino acids. V was shortened by 6 bases and J by 5 bases, with 8 bases between the two germline ends. CDR3 in DNA: TGTGCCAGCAGCAGCCTTAACGAGCAGTACTTC. It codes for CASSSLNEQYF.